This T cell receptor (beta chain) was obtained from a study of cytomegalovirus exposure and HLA in healthy donors. Germline V gene data show CDR1 as SQVTM and CDR2 as ANQGSEA. The CDR3 contains 14 residues. Trimming removed 6 bases at V and 1 base at J, with 13 bases between. This PCR relied on a set of 60 Vbeta primers and 13 Jbeta primers. Clones were read by immunoSEQ multiplex PCR, and TCRdb kept only the in-frame ones, dropping some. The sample consists of 160,000 or so clones, approximately 84% of them appearing once. This clone was seen a handful of times. The clonotype was recovered from a male donor in good health and CMV-seropositive. The J gene is TRBJ1-5, the V gene TRBV29-1; no clear D. Input material: PBMCs. CDR3: CSVEVFGSNQPQHF. CDR3 sequence (DNA): TGCAGCGTCGAGGTTTTTGGGAGCAATCAGCCCCAGCATTTT.